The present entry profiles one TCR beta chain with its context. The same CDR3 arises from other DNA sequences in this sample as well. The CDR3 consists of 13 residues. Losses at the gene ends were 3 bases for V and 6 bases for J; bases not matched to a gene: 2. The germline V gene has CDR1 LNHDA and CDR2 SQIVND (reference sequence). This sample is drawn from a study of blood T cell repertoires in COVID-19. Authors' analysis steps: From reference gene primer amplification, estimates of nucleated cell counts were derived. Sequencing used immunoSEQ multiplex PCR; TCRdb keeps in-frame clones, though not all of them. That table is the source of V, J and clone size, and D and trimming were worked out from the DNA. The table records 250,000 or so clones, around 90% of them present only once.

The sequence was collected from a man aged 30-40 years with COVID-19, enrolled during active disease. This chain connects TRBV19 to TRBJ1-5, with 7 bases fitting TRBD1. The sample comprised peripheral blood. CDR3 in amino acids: CASSIPGGQPQHF. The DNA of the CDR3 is TGTGCCAGTAGTATCCCAGGGGGTCAGCCCCAGCATTTT.